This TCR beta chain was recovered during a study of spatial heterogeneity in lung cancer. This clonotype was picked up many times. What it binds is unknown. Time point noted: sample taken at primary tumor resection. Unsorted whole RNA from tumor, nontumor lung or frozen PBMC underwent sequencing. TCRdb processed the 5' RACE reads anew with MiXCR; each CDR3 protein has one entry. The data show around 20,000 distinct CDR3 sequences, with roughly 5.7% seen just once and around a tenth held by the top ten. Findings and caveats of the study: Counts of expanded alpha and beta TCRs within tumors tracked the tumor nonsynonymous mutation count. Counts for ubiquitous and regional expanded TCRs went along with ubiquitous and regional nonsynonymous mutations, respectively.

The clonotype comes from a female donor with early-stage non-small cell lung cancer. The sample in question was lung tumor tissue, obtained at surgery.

The CDR3 spells CASSFRGQPQHF. Written as DNA, the CDR3 is TGTGCCAGCAGTTTCCGAGGTCAGCCCCAGCATTTT. V gene TRBV28 combines with J gene TRBJ1-5, with D unresolved. This CDR3 has 12 residues. Germline V gives CDR1 MDHEN, CDR2 SYDVKM. Trimming stripped 3 bases from V and 6 bases from J, with 6 bases between.